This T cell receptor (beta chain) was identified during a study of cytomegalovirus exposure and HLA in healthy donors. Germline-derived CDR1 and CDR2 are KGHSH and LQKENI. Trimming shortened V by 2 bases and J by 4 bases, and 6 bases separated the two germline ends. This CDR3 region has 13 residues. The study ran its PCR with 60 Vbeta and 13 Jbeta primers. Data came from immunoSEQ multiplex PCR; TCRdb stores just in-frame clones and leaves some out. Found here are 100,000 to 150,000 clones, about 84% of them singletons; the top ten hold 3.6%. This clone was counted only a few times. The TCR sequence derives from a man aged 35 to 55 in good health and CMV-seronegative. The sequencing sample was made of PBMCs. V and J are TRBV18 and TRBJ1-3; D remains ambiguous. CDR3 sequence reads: CASSPTAGNTIYF. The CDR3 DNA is TGTGCCAGCTCACCAACAGCAGGAAACACCATATATTTT.